Given below is one TCR beta chain in context. These data are taken from a study of shared clonotypes between healthy human individuals. Study as a whole: Donors had three CD4 naive, three CD4 memory, two CD8 naive and one CD8 memory plate apiece.

The CDR3 length is 12 residues. Germline CDR1 is MNHNS and CDR2 is SASEGT. V shed 7 bases and J shed 9 bases, with 15 bases lying between them. The method was immunoSEQ multiplex PCR; TCRdb's version includes in-frame clones alone and lacks a portion of them. The sample comprises millions of clones, just over 90% of which are singletons, and 0.35% to 0.45% rests with the top ten. V usage is TRBV6-1 and J usage is TRBJ1-1; D remains ambiguous. The clonotype comes from a man between 18 and 35 years old in good health. Some clones in this sample may be carry-over from other donors' samples. Sequenced material: naive CD4+ T cells from PBMCs. Subset: CD45RA+ positively selected. The CDR3 bases are TGTGCCAGCACGAGTAGGACTGGTCAAGCTTTCTTT. It specifies CASTSRTGQAFF.